This record looks at one T cell receptor beta chain sequence and its context. The source of the sample is a study of blood T cells in healthy people across ages. A second PCR of about 6 to 11 cycles used a sample-barcoded 5' primer and a J-beta primer mix. MiXCR was run by TCRdb on the 5' RACE reads, yielding one entry per CDR3 protein. The sample has 500,000 to 550,000 distinct CDR3 sequences, about 25% seen once. The V gene's germline CDR1 is SGHRS and CDR2 YFSETQ. V was cut by 4 bases and J by 7 bases, with 12 bases left in between. This CDR3 is 12 amino acids long. This sample also belongs to another study, concerning T cells of mothers and their children.

The specimen sequenced was blood. The gene calls are TRBV5-1 and TRBJ2-7; D is ambiguous. The TCR sequence derives from a boy aged 5 to 17 in good health. This chain's CDR3 is CASSTIPGEQYF. CDR3 sequence (DNA): TGCGCCAGCAGCACTATACCTGGGGAGCAGTACTTC. Combining the CDR3 with reference TRBV5-1 and TRBJ2-7 gives the whole variable domain KAGVTQTPRYLIKTRGQQVTLSCSPISGHRSVSWYQQTPGQGLQFLFEYFSETQRNKGNFPGRFSGRQFSNSRSEMNVSTLELGDSALYLCASSTIPGEQYFGPGTRLTVT.